This T cell receptor (beta chain) was sequenced for a study of blood T cell repertoires in COVID-19. Study overall: Some COVID-19 samples were acute and others convalescent; all came from the United States, Italy and Spain.

The CDR3 is made up of 13 amino acids. Germline V gives CDR1 LGHDT, CDR2 YNNKEL (reference sequence). Trimming removed 4 bases from V and 3 bases from J, with 9 bases in between. Original handling: Reference gene primers were amplified, and this amplification served to estimate nucleated cell counts. The assay was immunoSEQ multiplex PCR, and TCRdb's table has in-frame clones only and misses some. That table is the source of V, J and clone size, and D and trimming were worked out from the DNA. Among 310,000 or so clones listed, roughly 87% were seen once. Cohorts were determined from participant-reported clinical history.

This chain uses TRBV3-1 (or the pseudogene TRBV3-2) with TRBJ1-1; D unclear. The receptor was isolated from a young woman who had recovered from COVID-19. The sample comprised PBMCs or T cells enriched from blood (not recorded which). The CDR3: CASSPRVYTEAFF. For the CDR3, the DNA is TGTGCCAGCAGCCCGAGGGTGTACACTGAAGCTTTCTTT.